The table lists the clone carrying this TCR beta chain with many counts. A sample-barcoded 5' primer and a J-beta primer mix were used in a second PCR of roughly 7 to 11 cycles. Each CDR3 protein gets one entry after TCRdb re-called the 5' RACE reads with MiXCR. The profile shows 980,000 or so distinct CDR3 sequences, about 48% of them singletons. These data belong to a study of blood T cells in healthy people across ages. Per germline, CDR1 MNHNS and CDR2 SASEGT. V lost 8 bases, J lost 2 bases, and 4 bases lay in between. CDR3 length equals 10 residues. This receptor was taken from a young man in good health. The sample consisted of blood. The rearrangement uses TRBV6-1 and TRBJ2-7; D call uncertain. DNA of the CDR3: TGTGCCAGCGGCGCCTACGAGCAGTACTTC. It is translated as CASGAYEQYF.